This T cell receptor beta chain was identified during a study of CD8+CD57+ T cells in acquired aplastic anemia (dated by TCRdb to about 2018). Turning to the overall study: A mean of about 3 ug of DNA, ranging from roughly 0.18 to 30 ug, was extracted from sorted CD4+ and CD8+ cells. A CD8+CD57+ expansion meant a frequency higher than the mean frequency seen in healthy subjects. General study outcomes and caveats: CD8+ Simpson's diversity did not differ significantly between patients and healthy controls (P=0.060). Roughly 30 CD8+ CDR3 sequences were found to be shared between patients and controls, but these sequences appeared to be highly expressed in patients and within the immunodominant clones of the patients.

As regards this clonotype: This clone's antigen is unknown. The CDR3 end shows no conserved phenylalanine or tryptophan, and so a read error is likely. The DNA is left out, because the CDR3 cannot be placed on it with certainty; the CDR3 is given as TCRdb lists it.

The patients picked for sequencing were ones in whom flow cytometry had shown an expansion of CD8+CD57+ cells. All patients had severe acquired aplastic anemia diagnosed by International Study of Aplastic Anemia and Agranulocytosis and Camitta criteria. No patient had received any therapy when blood was sampled. TCR repertoires of sorted CD4+ and CD8+ blood T cells from severe aplastic anemia patients and healthy subjects were deep-sequenced in the study. In the USA, patient enrollment took place under clinicaltrials.gov protocols 00001620, 01623167, 00001397, 00071045, 00081523 and 00961064. Ficoll-Paque density gradient centrifugation was used to isolate peripheral blood mononuclear cells. Before DNA was extracted, CD4+ and CD8+ T cells were sorted using either FACS or magnetic beads. The CDR1 and CDR2 encoded by the germline V gene (reference sequence) are SEHNR and FQNEAQ. The CDR3 contains 13 residues when both ends are counted.

TCR beta VDJ combination and CDR3 sequence profiling used genomic DNA as the template. An Illumina HiSeq 2000 was used for TCR repertoire sequencing. The published analysis was carried out like this. Repertoires were assessed using TRBV/TRBJ rearrangement plots, CDR3 size and DJ length profiles, and Simpson's diversity index. The most abundant DNA sequence in the deep sequencing data was taken as the immunodominant clone. CDR3 amino acid sequences were checked for sharing across subjects and were also compared against the VDJdb database and published repertoires. TCRdb trimmed public reads at Q25 via fastp, called clones via MiXCR and kept in-frame beta chains. Each record represents a unique CDR3 protein, reported with the most common genes and DNA among its rows. These V and J calls rely on TCRdb rather than the paper's analysis. The sample table records 200,000 to 300,000 distinct CDR3 sequences; about 80% of these occur just once. The ten largest clonotypes hold about two fifths of the sample.

The sequence was collected from a human donor with aplastic anemia. Sequenced: sorted CD4+, CD8+, or CD8+CD57+ T cells (not recorded which) from PBMCs. The rearranged segments are TRBV7-9 and TRBJ2-1; the D call of TRBD1 is as the table states it, not checked on the DNA. CDR3 protein: CASSDGAGDDQYT.